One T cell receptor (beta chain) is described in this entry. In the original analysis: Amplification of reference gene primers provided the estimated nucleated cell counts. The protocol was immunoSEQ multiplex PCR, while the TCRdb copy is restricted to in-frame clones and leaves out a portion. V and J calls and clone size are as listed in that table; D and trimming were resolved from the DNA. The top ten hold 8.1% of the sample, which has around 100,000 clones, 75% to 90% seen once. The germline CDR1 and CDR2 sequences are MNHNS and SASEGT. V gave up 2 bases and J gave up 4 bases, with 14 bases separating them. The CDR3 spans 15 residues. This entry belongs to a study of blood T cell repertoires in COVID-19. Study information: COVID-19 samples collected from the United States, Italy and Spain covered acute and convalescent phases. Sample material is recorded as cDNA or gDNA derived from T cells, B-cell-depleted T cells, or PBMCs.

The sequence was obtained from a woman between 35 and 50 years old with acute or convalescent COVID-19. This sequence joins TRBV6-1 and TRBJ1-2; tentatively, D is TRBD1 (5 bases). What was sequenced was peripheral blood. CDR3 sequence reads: CASSEFTGPSYGYTF. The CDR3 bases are TGTGCCAGCAGTGAATTCACAGGTCCCTCCTATGGCTACACCTTC.